Given below is one T cell receptor (beta chain) in context. This specimen comes from a study of blood T cell repertoires in COVID-19. This CDR3 comprises 17 residues. Germline V gene lookup returns CDR1 SGHTA and CDR2 FQGNSA. V trimming: 1 base; J trimming: 4 bases; junction bases outside the gene matches: 10. Data came from immunoSEQ multiplex PCR; TCRdb stores just in-frame clones and leaves some out. The table includes about 66,000 clones, 82% detected once. The rearrangement joins TRBV7-2 to TRBJ2-5; TRBD2 aligns across 9 bases. This TCR came from a man in his fifties or sixties with acute or convalescent COVID-19. Sequencing was performed on peripheral blood. The CDR3 DNA sequence: TGTGCCAGCAGCTTAGGGGTCGCTAGCGGGGAGACAGAGACCCAGTACTTC. Its protein is CASSLGVASGETETQYF.